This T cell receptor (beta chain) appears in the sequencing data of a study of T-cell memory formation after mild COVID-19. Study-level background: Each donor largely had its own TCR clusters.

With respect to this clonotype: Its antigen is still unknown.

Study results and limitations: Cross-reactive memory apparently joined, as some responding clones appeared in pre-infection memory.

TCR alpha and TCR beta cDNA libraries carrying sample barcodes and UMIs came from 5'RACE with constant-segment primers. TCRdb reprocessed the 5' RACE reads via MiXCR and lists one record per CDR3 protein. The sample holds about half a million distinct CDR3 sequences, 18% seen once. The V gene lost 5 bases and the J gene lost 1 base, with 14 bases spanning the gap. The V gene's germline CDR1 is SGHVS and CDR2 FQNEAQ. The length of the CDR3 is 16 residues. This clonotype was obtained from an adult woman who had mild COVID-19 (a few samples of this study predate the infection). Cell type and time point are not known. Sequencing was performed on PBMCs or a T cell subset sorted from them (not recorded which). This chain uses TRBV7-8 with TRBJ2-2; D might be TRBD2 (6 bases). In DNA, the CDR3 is TGTGCCAGCAGCCCCATCCGGCGGGAGAACACCGGGGAGCTGTTTTTT. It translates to CASSPIRRENTGELFF.